Presented here are 30 T cell receptor beta chains from one specimen sequenced in a study of OX40 agonist ivuxolimab in advanced cancers. TCRdb's copy holds only in-frame clones and misses some; the assay was immunoSEQ multiplex PCR. The table records about 88,000 clones, approximately 85% of them present only once. This specimen was CD4+ or CD8+ T cells sorted from blood, taken in a trial of the OX40 agonist ivuxolimab. All receptors come from an adult with an advanced solid tumor such as melanoma, head and neck, liver or kidney cancer.

V and J are TRBV18 and TRBJ2-2; D call uncertain. Trimming took 3 bases from V and 1 from J, leaving 0 bases between them. The CDR3 sequence is 12 residues long. Germline lookup yields CDR1 KGHSH and CDR2 LQKENI. The CDR3 nucleotides read TGTGCCAGCTCACCGAACACCGGGGAGCTGTTTTTT. As protein: CASSPNTGELFF.

The rearrangement uses TRBV5-1 and TRBJ2-3; D uncertain. Trimming cost V 1 base and J 4 bases, with 16 bases left between them. The CDR3 is 16 amino acids. Germline assignment: CDR1 SGHRS and CDR2 YFSETQ. The CDR3: CASSLKSGSESDTQYF. CDR3 bases: TGCGCCAGCAGCTTGAAGTCCGGGTCCGAATCAGATACGCAGTATTTT.

The CDR3 nucleotides read TGTGCCAGCTCACCATCGTCGGGGGAGAGGTTAGATACGCAGTATTTT. As protein: CASSPSSGERLDTQYF. The chain links TRBV18 to TRBJ2-3; perhaps TRBD2 as D (6 bases). V was cut by 2 bases and J by 5 bases, with 17 bases left in between. The CDR3 is made up of 16 amino acids. Germline CDR1 reads KGHSH; CDR2 reads LQKENI.

This clone is a singleton in its sample. This chain links TRBV7-2 with TRBJ2-2, with 7 bases lining up with TRBD2. CDR3 length equals 13 residues. Germline CDR1 SGHTA, CDR2 FQGNSA. The J segment lost 7 bases and the V segment lost 4 bases, leaving 3 bases of the junction unmatched. CDR3 loop: CASSYPGGGELFF. The CDR3 nucleotides are TGTGCCAGCAGCTACCCGGGAGGCGGGGAGCTGTTTTTT.

This chain links TRBV27 with TRBJ1-1, with a possible D match to TRBD1 (6 bases). V was cut by 1 base and J by 7 bases, with 10 bases left in between. The CDR3 loop spans 13 amino acids. Germline values: CDR1 MNHEY, CDR2 SMNVEV (reference sequence). CDR3 coding DNA: TGTGCCAGCAGTTTATTCTCGACAGGTGAAGCTTTCTTT. This encodes CASSLFSTGEAFF.

This clone was counted once. The junction does not match germline at one end; this may be a read error. The V call is TRBV19, the J call TRBJ2-3; the D is unclear. The CDR3 is made up of 12 amino acids. Germline V CDR1 and CDR2: LNHDA, SQIVND (reference sequence). CDR3 loop: CASRIETDTQYF. The CDR3 coding sequence is TGTGCCAGTAGGATAGAAACAGATACGCAGTATTTT. The full variable domain, completed using reference TRBV19 and TRBJ2-3, is DGGITQSPKYLFRKEGQNVTLSCEQNLNHDAMYWYRQDPGQGLRLIYYSQIVNDFQKGDIAEGYSVSREKKESFPLTVTSAQKNPTAFYLCASRIETDTQYFGPGTRLTVL.

The rearrangement joins TRBV19 to TRBJ2-1; D may match TRBD1 or TRBD2 (5 bases each). Germline-derived CDR1 and CDR2 are LNHDA and SQIVND (reference sequence). CDR3 length equals 14 residues. The ends were cut back, 4 bases at V and 7 bases at J, with 14 bases in the middle. The CDR3 spells CASSTGTLINEQFF. Here the CDR3 DNA reads TGTGCCAGTAGTACCGGGACCCTGATTAATGAGCAGTTCTTC.

The chain recombines TRBV14 with TRBJ2-1; D possibly corresponds to TRBD1 (6 bases). This CDR3 is 15 amino acids long. The germline CDR1 and CDR2 sequences are SGHDN and FVKESK. Deletions cut 3 bases from V and 5 bases from J, with 14 bases between. The CDR3 reads CASSHDLGHNNEQFF. DNA for the CDR3: TGTGCCAGCAGCCACGACTTGGGACATAACAATGAGCAGTTCTTC.

The chain uses TRBV6-1 and TRBJ2-1; TRBD2 agrees at 7 bases. This CDR3 has 15 residues. From germline, CDR1 is MNHNS and CDR2 SASEGT. J lost 7 bases, V lost 1 base, and 7 bases had no gene match. CDR3 sequence: CASSEGVGRENEQFF. The DNA of the CDR3 is TGTGCCAGCAGTGAAGGGGTTGGGAGGGAGAATGAGCAGTTCTTC.

The chain employs TRBV7-8 and TRBJ2-2; no clear D. This CDR3 contains 15 residues. V was trimmed by 3 bases and J by 0 bases, leaving 8 bases between them. Germline CDR1 SGHVS, CDR2 FQNEAQ. CDR3 region: CASSFSQTNTGELFF. In DNA form, the CDR3 reads TGTGCCAGCAGCTTCTCACAGACGAACACCGGGGAGCTGTTTTTT.

The chain is built from TRBV7-2 and TRBJ2-7; D gene ambiguous. Germline CDR1 reads SGHTA; CDR2 reads FQGNSA. Between the trimmed V and J ends, which lost 2 bases and 3 bases, there was a span of 5 bases. The CDR3 has 12 amino acids. The CDR3 DNA sequence: TGTGCCAGCAGCTTAAACTTCTACGAGCAGTACTTC. It yields the protein CASSLNFYEQYF.

The rearrangement joins TRBV7-9 to TRBJ1-1, with D uncertain. V was cut by 0 bases and J by 1 base, with 6 bases left in between. The CDR3 loop spans 14 amino acids. Germline V gene lookup returns CDR1 SEHNR and CDR2 FQNEAQ (reference sequence). CDR3 in DNA: TGTGCCAGCAGCTTAGCTCCAGCGAACACTGAAGCTTTCTTT. It translates to CASSLAPANTEAFF.

This clone was observed once. V is TRBV30 and J is TRBJ1-2; unclear D gene. The CDR3 totals 13 residues. V was clipped by 1 base and J by 8 bases, with 14 bases between them. Germline-derived CDR1 and CDR2 are GTSNPN and SVGIG (reference sequence). The CDR3 protein is CAWSAGSLRGYTF. The CDR3 nucleotides read TGTGCCTGGAGTGCCGGGTCCCTTCGGGGCTACACCTTC.

This chain links TRBV7-9 with TRBJ2-1; D unclear. CDR3 length: 12 amino acids. CDR1 is SEHNR, CDR2 FQNEAQ, per germline (reference sequence). The ends were cut back, 4 bases at V and 5 bases at J, with 6 bases in the middle. The CDR3: CASSYLDNEQFF. The CDR3 nucleotides are TGTGCCAGCAGCTATCTAGACAATGAGCAGTTCTTC.

This chain links TRBV7-9 with TRBJ2-1; 7 nucleotides line up with TRBD2. This CDR3 region has 14 residues. Germline CDR1 and CDR2: SEHNR and FQNEAQ (reference sequence). V was pared by 2 bases and J by 7 bases, with 5 bases of the junction left unmatched. CDR3 bases: TGTGCCAGCAGCTTAAGCGGGACCGGTAATGAGCAGTTCTTC. Translation gives CASSLSGTGNEQFF.

The V and J genes are TRBV5-1 and TRBJ2-2, with TRBD2 identical over 10 bases. CDR1 is SGHRS, CDR2 YFSETQ, per germline. CDR3 size: 15 residues. Trimming removed 9 bases from V and 0 bases from J; junction bases left unmatched: 5. CDR3 bases: TGCGCCACCACAGCGGGAGGGCCGAACACCGGGGAGCTGTTTTTT. It codes for CATTAGGPNTGELFF.

The chain links TRBV5-1 to TRBJ1-1; D call uncertain. Germline V CDR1 and CDR2: SGHRS, YFSETQ. Trimming cost V 4 bases and J 0 bases, with 13 bases left between them. The CDR3 has 15 residues. Here the CDR3 DNA reads TGCGCCAGCAGCCGCTCGGGCCTCCTGAACACTGAAGCTTTCTTT. Amino acids: CASSRSGLLNTEAFF.

The chain carries TRBV28 and TRBJ1-1; 7 nucleotides match TRBD1. The CDR3 loop spans 12 amino acids. Germline loops: CDR1 MDHEN, CDR2 SYDVKM. Germline trimming cut 7 bases from V and 8 bases from J; bases unmatched to any gene: 7. Here the CDR3 reads CASIQTDREAFF. CDR3 nucleotide sequence: TGTGCCAGCATACAAACGGACAGGGAAGCTTTCTTT.

V usage is TRBV11-2 and J usage is TRBJ2-1; 14 nucleotides align to TRBD2. J was trimmed by 6 bases and V by 6 bases; bases with no gene match: 13. Germline-derived CDR1 and CDR2 are SGHAT and FQNNGV. The length of the CDR3 is 18 residues. CDR3 residues: CASSVVRTSGRTGNEQFF. In nucleotides, the CDR3 is TGTGCCAGCAGTGTCGTGAGGACTAGCGGGAGGACTGGCAATGAGCAGTTCTTC.

V usage is TRBV7-3 and J usage is TRBJ2-2, with D unresolved. Germline V gene data show CDR1 as SGHTA and CDR2 as FQGTGA. V lost 1 base and J lost 6, with 12 bases in between. The CDR3 contains 15 residues. CDR3 sequence (DNA): TGTGCCAGCAGCTTAAAGCCCAGGCCCGCCGGGGAGCTGTTTTTT. Translated: CASSLKPRPAGELFF.

This clone was observed once. The chain combines TRBV7-8 with TRBJ2-1, with D unclear. The CDR3 is 15 residues long. Deletions cut 2 bases from V and 0 bases from J, with 8 bases between. Germline assignment: CDR1 SGHVS and CDR2 FQNEAQ. The CDR3 bases are TGTGCCAGCAGCTTAAACGGCGGCTCCTACAATGAGCAGTTCTTC. It translates to CASSLNGGSYNEQFF.

Only a few counts were recorded for this clone. The genes are TRBV6-5 and TRBJ1-5; D gene uncertain. V lost 0 bases and J 6 bases, leaving 9 bases between the germline ends. This CDR3 is built from 14 residues. The germline V gene has CDR1 MNHEY and CDR2 SVGAGI. DNA of the CDR3: TGTGCCAGCAGTTACTCTGGGCCAGGTCAGCCCCAGCATTTT. It codes for CASSYSGPGQPQHF.

This clone was found once. The chain combines TRBV11-2 with TRBJ2-7; 16 bases fit TRBD2. Germline V gives CDR1 SGHAT, CDR2 FQNNGV. The V and J ends lost 4 bases and 5 bases, in that order; junction bases with no gene match: 11. This CDR3 region has 18 residues. CDR3 amino acids: CASSSLSGTSGRANEQYF. As DNA, the CDR3 is TGTGCCAGCAGCTCTCTTTCCGGGACTAGCGGGAGGGCGAACGAGCAGTACTTC. The whole variable domain, remainder taken from reference TRBV11-2 and TRBJ2-7, is EAGVAQSPRYKIIEKRQSVAFWCNPISGHATLYWYQQILGQGPKLLIQFQNNGVVDDSQLPKDRFSAERLKGVDSTLKIQPAKLEDSAVYLCASSSLSGTSGRANEQYFGPGTRLTVT.

A few counts support this clone. The chain is built from TRBV2 and TRBJ2-2; D gene ambiguous. The CDR3 extends over 14 amino acids. CDR1 SNHLY and CDR2 FYNNEI come from the germline V gene. V lost 1 base and J lost 5, with 8 bases in between. CDR3 sequence reads: CASSEVLGTGELFF. The CDR3 nucleotides read TGTGCCAGCAGTGAAGTCCTAGGTACCGGGGAGCTGTTTTTT.

A few counts support this clone. The rearrangement uses TRBV5-6 and TRBJ2-7; D possibly corresponds to TRBD2 (5 bases). Germline loops: CDR1 SGHDT, CDR2 YYEEEE. V was shortened by 4 bases and J by 2 bases, with 13 bases between the two germline ends. The CDR3 sequence is 14 residues long. This chain's CDR3 is CASSLDEGTYEQYF. DNA for the CDR3: TGTGCCAGCAGCCTGGATGAGGGTACCTACGAGCAGTACTTC.

The V gene is TRBV7-2, the J gene TRBJ2-5; maybe TRBD1 (5 bases). The V end was cut by 1 base, the J end by 5 bases, with 14 bases between. The CDR3 is made up of 15 amino acids. Germline CDR1 SGHTA, CDR2 FQGNSA. The DNA of the CDR3 is TGTGCCAGCAGCTTAGGGGGCTGGGAAGCGGAGACCCAGTACTTC. Amino acid sequence: CASSLGGWEAETQYF.

The gene calls are TRBV6-5 and TRBJ2-1; the D is unclear. Germline V lookup: CDR1 MNHEY, CDR2 SVGAGI. Trimming removed 7 bases from V and 9 bases from J, with 19 bases in between. The CDR3 runs 14 residues. Here the CDR3 DNA reads TGTGCCAGCACGGGTCAGGCTTCCTGGGGTGAGCAGTTCTTC. Protein: CASTGQASWGEQFF.

The chain links TRBV28 to TRBJ1-4, with D perhaps matching TRBD1 (6 bases). CDR3 size: 14 residues. Germline V CDR1 and CDR2: MDHEN, SYDVKM. V lost 7 bases and J 8 bases, leaving 17 bases between the germline ends. CDR3 loop: CASTPTLDREKLFF. In nucleotides, the CDR3 is TGTGCCAGCACCCCAACCCTAGACAGGGAAAAACTGTTTTTT.

The chain is built from TRBV9 and TRBJ2-5; D not certain. The CDR3 runs 14 residues. V was cut by 4 bases and J by 5 bases, with 15 bases left in between. Germline lookup yields CDR1 SGDLS and CDR2 YYNGEE. The CDR3 sequence: CASSPEGWTETQYF. DNA for the CDR3: TGTGCCAGCAGCCCGGAAGGATGGACGGAGACCCAGTACTTC.

The J gene is TRBJ2-2, the V gene TRBV2; 7 bases agree with TRBD2. After removal of 6 bases from V and 1 base from J, the junction contained 2 bases not matched to a gene. This CDR3 contains 14 residues. Germline V gene data show CDR1 as SNHLY and CDR2 as FYNNEI. The CDR3 DNA follows: TGTGCCAGCAGGACTAGCCAGAACACCGGGGAGCTGTTTTTT. The encoded protein is CASRTSQNTGELFF. Combining the CDR3 with reference TRBV2 and TRBJ2-2 gives the whole variable domain EPEVTQTPSHQVTQMGQEVILRCVPISNHLYFYWYRQILGQKVEFLVSFYNNEISEKSEIFDDQFSVERPDGSNFTLKIRSTKLEDSAMYFCASRTSQNTGELFFGEGSRLTVL.